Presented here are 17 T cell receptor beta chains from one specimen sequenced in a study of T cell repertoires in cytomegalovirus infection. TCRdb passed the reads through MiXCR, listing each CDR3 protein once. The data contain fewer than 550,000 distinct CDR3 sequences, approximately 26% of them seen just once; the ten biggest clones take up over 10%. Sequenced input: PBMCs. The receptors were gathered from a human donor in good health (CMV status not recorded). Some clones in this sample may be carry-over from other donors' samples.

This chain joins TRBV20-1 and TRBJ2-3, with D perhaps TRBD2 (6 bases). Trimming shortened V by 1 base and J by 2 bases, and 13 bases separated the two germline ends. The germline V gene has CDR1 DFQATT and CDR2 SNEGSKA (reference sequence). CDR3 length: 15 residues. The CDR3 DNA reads TGCAGTGCTAGAGGCCTAGCGCGATTCACAGATACGCAGTATTTT. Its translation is CSARGLARFTDTQYF.

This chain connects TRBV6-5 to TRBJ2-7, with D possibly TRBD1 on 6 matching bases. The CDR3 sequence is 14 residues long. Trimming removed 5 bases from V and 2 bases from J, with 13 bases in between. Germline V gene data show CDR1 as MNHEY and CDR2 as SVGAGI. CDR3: CASSQQGDTYEQYF. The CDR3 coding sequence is TGTGCCAGCAGTCAACAGGGAGACACCTACGAGCAGTACTTC.

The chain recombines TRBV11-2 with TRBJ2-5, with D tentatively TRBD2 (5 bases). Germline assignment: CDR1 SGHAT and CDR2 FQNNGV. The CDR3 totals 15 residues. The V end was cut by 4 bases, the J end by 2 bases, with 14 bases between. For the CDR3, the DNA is TGTGCCAGCAGCTCCTCCCTACTAGGGCAAGAGACCCAGTACTTC. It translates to CASSSSLLGQETQYF.

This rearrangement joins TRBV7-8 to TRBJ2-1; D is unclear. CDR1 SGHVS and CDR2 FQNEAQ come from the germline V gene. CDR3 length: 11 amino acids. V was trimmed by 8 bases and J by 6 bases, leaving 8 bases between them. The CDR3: CASLVGNEQFF. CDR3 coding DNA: TGTGCCAGCCTAGTGGGCAATGAGCAGTTCTTC.

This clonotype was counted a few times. CDR3 sequence reads: CASSPRPKESYNEQFF. Here the CDR3 DNA reads TGTGCCAGTAGTCCCCGACCAAAAGAGTCCTACAATGAGCAGTTCTTC. The chain employs TRBV19 and TRBJ2-1, with no clear D. This CDR3 is 16 amino acids long. The V end was cut by 5 bases, the J end by 1 base, with 15 bases between. Germline CDR1 reads LNHDA; CDR2 reads SQIVND (reference sequence).

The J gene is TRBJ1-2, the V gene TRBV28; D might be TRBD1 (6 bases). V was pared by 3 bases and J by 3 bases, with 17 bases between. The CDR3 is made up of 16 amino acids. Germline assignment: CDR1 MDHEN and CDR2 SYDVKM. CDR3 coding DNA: TGTGCCAGCAGTTTTCTTTACAGGGAGGCGGACTATGGCTACACCTTC. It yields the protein CASSFLYREADYGYTF.

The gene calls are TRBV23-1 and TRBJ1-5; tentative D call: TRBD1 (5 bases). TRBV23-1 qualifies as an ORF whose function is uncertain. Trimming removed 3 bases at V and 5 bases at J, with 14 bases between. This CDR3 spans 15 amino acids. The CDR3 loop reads CASSQSRDGDQPQHF. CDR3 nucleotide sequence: TGCGCCAGCAGTCAGTCCCGGGACGGCGATCAGCCCCAGCATTTT.

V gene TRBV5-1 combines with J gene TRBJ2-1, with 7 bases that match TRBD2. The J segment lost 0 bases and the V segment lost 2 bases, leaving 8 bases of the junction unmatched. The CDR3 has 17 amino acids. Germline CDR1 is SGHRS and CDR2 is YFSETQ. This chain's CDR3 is CASSFWGGKSSYNEQFF. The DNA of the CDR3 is TGCGCCAGCAGCTTTTGGGGGGGGAAGAGCTCCTACAATGAGCAGTTCTTC.

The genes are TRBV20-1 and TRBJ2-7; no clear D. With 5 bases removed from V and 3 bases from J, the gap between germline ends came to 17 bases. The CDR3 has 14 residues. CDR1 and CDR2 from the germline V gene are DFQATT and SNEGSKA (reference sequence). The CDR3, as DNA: TGCAGTGCTCCGATCCCTAACTCAGGCTACGAGCAGTACTTC. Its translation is CSAPIPNSGYEQYF.

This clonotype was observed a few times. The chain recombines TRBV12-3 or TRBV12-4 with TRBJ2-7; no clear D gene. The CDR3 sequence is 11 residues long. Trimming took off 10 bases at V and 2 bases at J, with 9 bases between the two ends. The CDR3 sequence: CATSSTYEQYF. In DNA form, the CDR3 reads TGTGCCACCTCGTCAACCTACGAGCAGTACTTC.

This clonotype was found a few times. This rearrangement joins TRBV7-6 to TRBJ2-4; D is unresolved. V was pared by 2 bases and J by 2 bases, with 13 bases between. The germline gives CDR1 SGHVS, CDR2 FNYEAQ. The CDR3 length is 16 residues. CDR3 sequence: CASSLLAGVSKNIQYF. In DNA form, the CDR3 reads TGTGCCAGCAGCTTATTGGCAGGAGTGTCCAAAAACATTCAGTACTTC.

CDR3 DNA: TGCAGCGTTCCATCCAGGGAAAGGGGCTACACCTTC. Protein: CSVPSRERGYTF. The chain carries TRBV29-1 and TRBJ1-2; D perhaps matches TRBD1 (5 bases). The CDR3 totals 12 residues. Per the germline V gene, CDR1 is SQVTM and CDR2 is ANQGSEA. V shed 5 bases and J shed 8 bases, with 15 bases lying between them.

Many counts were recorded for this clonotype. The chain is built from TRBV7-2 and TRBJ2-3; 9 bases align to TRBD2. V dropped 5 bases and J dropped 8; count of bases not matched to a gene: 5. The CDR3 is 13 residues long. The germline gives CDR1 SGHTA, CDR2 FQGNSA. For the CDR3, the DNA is TGTGCCAGCAGCGGTAGCGGGAGTGGTACGCAGTATTTT. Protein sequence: CASSGSGSGTQYF.

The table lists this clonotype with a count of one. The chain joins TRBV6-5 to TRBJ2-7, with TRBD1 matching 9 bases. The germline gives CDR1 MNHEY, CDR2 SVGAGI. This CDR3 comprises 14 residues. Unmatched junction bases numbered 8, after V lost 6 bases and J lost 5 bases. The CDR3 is CASREPGQGHEQYF. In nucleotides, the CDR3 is TGTGCCAGCAGGGAACCGGGACAGGGCCACGAGCAGTACTTC.

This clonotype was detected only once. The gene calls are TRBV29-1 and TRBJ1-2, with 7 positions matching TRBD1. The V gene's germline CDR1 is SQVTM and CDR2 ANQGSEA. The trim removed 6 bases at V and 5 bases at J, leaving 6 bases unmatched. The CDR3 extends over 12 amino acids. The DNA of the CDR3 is TGCAGCGTGGCAGGGGGATTTTATGGCTACACCTTC. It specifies CSVAGGFYGYTF.

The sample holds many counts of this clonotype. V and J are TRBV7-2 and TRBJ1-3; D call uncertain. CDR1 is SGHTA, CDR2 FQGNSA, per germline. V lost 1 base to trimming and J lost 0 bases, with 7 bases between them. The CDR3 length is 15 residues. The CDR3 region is CASSLEPSSGNTIYF. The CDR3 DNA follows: TGTGCCAGCAGCTTAGAGCCGAGCTCTGGAAACACCATATATTTT. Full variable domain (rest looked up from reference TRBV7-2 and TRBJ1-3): GAGVSQSPSNKVTEKGKDVELRCDPISGHTALYWYRQSLGQGLEFLIYFQGNSAPDKSGLPSDRFSAERTGGSVSTLTIQRTQQEDSAVYLCASSLEPSSGNTIYFGEGSWLTVV.

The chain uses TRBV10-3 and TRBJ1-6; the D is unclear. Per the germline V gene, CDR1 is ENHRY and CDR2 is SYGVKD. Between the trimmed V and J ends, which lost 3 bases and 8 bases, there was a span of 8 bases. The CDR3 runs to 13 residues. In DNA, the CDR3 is TGTGCCATCAGTGACGGTGTCGATTCACCCCTCCACTTT. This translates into CAISDGVDSPLHF.